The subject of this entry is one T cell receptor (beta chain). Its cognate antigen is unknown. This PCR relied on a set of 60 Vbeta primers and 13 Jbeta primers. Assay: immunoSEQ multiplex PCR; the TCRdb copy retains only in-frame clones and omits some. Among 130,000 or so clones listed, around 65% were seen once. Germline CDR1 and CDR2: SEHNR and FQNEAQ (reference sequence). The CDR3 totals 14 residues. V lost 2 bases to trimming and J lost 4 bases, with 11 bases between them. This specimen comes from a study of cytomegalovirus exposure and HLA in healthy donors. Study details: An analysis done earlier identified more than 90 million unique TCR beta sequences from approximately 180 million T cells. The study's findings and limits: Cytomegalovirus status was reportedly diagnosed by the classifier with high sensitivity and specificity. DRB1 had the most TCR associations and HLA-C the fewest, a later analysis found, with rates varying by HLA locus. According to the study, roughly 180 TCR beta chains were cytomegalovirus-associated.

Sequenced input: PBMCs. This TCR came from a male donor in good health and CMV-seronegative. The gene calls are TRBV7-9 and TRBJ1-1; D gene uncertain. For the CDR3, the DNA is TGTGCCAGCAGCTTACAGGTAGGATCCACTGAAGCTTTCTTT. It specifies CASSLQVGSTEAFF.